These 15 T cell receptor beta chains share one sample of origin, sequenced in a study of CD8+CD57+ T cells in acquired aplastic anemia. Genomic DNA, the template, was used for profiling of the TCR beta VDJ and CDR3. MiXCR, run by TCRdb on the reads, gives a single entry per CDR3 protein. The sample contains roughly 190,000 distinct CDR3 sequences, around 45% of which appear only once. Patients selected for sequencing had displayed CD8+CD57+ cell expansion by flow cytometry. Material: sorted CD4+, CD8+, or CD8+CD57+ T cells (not recorded which) from PBMCs. The receptors shown here come from a human donor with aplastic anemia.

J is TRBJ2-7 and V is TRBV9, with D possibly matching TRBD2 (6 bases). The germline V gene has CDR1 SGDLS and CDR2 YYNGEE. With 4 bases removed from V and 1 base from J, the gap between germline ends came to 15 bases. This CDR3 contains 15 residues. This chain's CDR3 is CASSFGRGISYEQYF. CDR3 bases: TGTGCCAGCAGCTTCGGACGGGGGATATCCTACGAGCAGTACTTC.

The sample holds many counts of this clonotype. The chain carries TRBV11-1 and TRBJ2-1; 11 bases are a match to TRBD2. The CDR3 totals 15 residues. The trim removed 3 bases at V and 6 bases at J, leaving 4 bases unmatched. Per germline, CDR1 SGHAT and CDR2 FQDESV (reference sequence). The CDR3 DNA is TGTGCCAGCAGCTTCGGGACTAGCGGTAGCAATGAGCAGTTCTTC. Translated: CASSFGTSGSNEQFF.

The rearrangement links TRBV12-3 or TRBV12-4 to TRBJ1-6, with D hard to call. The CDR3 is made up of 15 amino acids. Trimming removed 1 base from V and 5 bases from J, with 9 bases in between. The CDR3 is CASSLEGLNNSPLHF. In DNA, the CDR3 is TGTGCCAGCAGTTTAGAGGGTCTCAATAATTCACCCCTCCACTTT.

The chain employs TRBV6-1 and TRBJ1-1; D is unresolved. This CDR3 comprises 15 residues. Germline V gene data show CDR1 as MNHNS and CDR2 as SASEGT. V lost 5 bases, J lost 0 bases, and 13 bases lay in between. The CDR3 DNA sequence: TGTGCCAGCAGTAAATCTTCTAAGGTGAACACTGAAGCTTTCTTT. Residues: CASSKSSKVNTEAFF.

Only one count was recorded for this clonotype. The chain joins TRBV19 to TRBJ1-2, with 7 bases that match TRBD1. Germline CDR1 reads LNHDA; CDR2 reads SQIVND (reference sequence). The junction had 8 bases not matched to a gene; V was cut back by 6 bases and J by 4 bases. The CDR3 totals 14 residues. The CDR3 protein is CASRDGDRGYGYTF. CDR3 nucleotide sequence: TGTGCCAGTAGGGACGGGGACAGAGGCTATGGCTACACCTTC.

In this sample, this clonotype turned up many times. The CDR3 spells CASTRQGYTGELFF. CDR3 DNA: TGTGCCAGCACGCGACAGGGCTACACCGGGGAGCTGTTTTTT. The rearrangement links TRBV5-8 to TRBJ2-2; 7 nucleotides agree with TRBD1. The CDR3 sequence is 14 residues long. J was trimmed by 3 bases and V by 6 bases; bases with no gene match: 5. From germline, CDR1 is SGHTS and CDR2 YDEGEE.

The chain uses TRBV5-1 and TRBJ2-7; unclear D gene. V was shortened by 0 bases and J by 3 bases, with 7 bases between the two germline ends. The CDR3 sequence is 13 residues long. From germline, CDR1 is SGHRS and CDR2 YFSETQ. CDR3 loop: CASSLGYDYEQYF. In DNA form, the CDR3 reads TGCGCCAGCAGCTTGGGATATGACTACGAGCAGTACTTC.

The V gene is TRBV19, the J gene TRBJ2-7; weak D call: TRBD2 (5 bases). The ends were cut back, 3 bases at V and 7 bases at J, with 13 bases in the middle. This CDR3 is 13 amino acids long. CDR1 and CDR2 from the germline V gene are LNHDA and SQIVND (reference sequence). This chain's CDR3 is CASSMAPRGEQYF. The CDR3 nucleotides read TGTGCCAGTAGTATGGCCCCGAGAGGGGAGCAGTACTTC.

The DNA for the CDR3 is TGTGCCATCAGTGACTACAATCAGCCCCAGCATTTT. Translation gives CAISDYNQPQHF. This chain links TRBV10-3 with TRBJ1-5; the D is unclear. V was trimmed by 3 bases and J by 3 bases, leaving 3 bases between them. This CDR3 contains 12 residues. Germline V gives CDR1 ENHRY, CDR2 SYGVKD.

This chain links TRBV10-3 with TRBJ2-5; maybe TRBD2 (5 bases). Trimming left V 3 bases short and J 2 bases short, with 13 bases between. CDR1 and CDR2 from the germline V gene are ENHRY and SYGVKD. CDR3 size: 15 residues. The CDR3 nucleotides are TGTGCCATCAGTGAAGTAGGTCCGGGGCAAGAGACCCAGTACTTC. Amino acid sequence: CAISEVGPGQETQYF.

On this clonotype: The junction differs from germline at one of its ends, possibly a read error. This rearrangement joins TRBV4-2 to TRBJ2-3, with 9 nucleotides matching TRBD2. The CDR3 has 16 residues. Germline CDR1 LGHNA, CDR2 YNFKEQ. Here the CDR3 reads CACSHSQAGGPDTQYF. The CDR3 DNA sequence: TGTGCCTGCAGCCACTCTCAAGCGGGAGGCCCAGATACGCAGTATTTT.

The V and J genes are TRBV10-3 and TRBJ1-6, with 9 nucleotides matching TRBD1. This CDR3 region has 14 residues. V lost 7 bases and J lost 7; bases outside the gene matches: 5. Germline lookup yields CDR1 ENHRY and CDR2 SYGVKD. In DNA form, the CDR3 reads TGTGCCATCAAGTCGGGACAGGGAAATTCACCCCTCCACTTT. Protein sequence: CAIKSGQGNSPLHF.

This sequence joins TRBV6-2 or TRBV6-3 and TRBJ2-3; the match to TRBD1 covers 7 bases. Germline V gene data show CDR1 as MNHEY and CDR2 as SVGEGT. This CDR3 comprises 17 residues. Unmatched junction bases numbered 14, after V lost 5 bases and J lost 3 bases. Here the CDR3 DNA reads TGTGCCAGCAGTAACTTTTCAAGGGACAGTCCAACAGATACGCAGTATTTT. Its protein product is CASSNFSRDSPTDTQYF.

This clonotype was recorded many times. The V and J genes are TRBV20-1 and TRBJ2-1, with D tentatively TRBD1 or TRBD2 (5 bases each). Germline loops: CDR1 DFQATT, CDR2 SNEGSKA (reference sequence). Trimming took off 0 bases at V and 5 bases at J, with 14 bases between the two ends. The CDR3 runs to 15 residues. This CDR3 is CSARDPQGDHNEQFF. For the CDR3, the DNA is TGCAGTGCTAGAGATCCGCAGGGAGATCACAATGAGCAGTTCTTC.

This clonotype was recorded many times. This rearrangement joins TRBV5-6 to TRBJ2-5; no definite D call. The length of the CDR3 is 14 residues. Trimming removed 0 bases at V and 4 bases at J, with 10 bases between. CDR1 and CDR2 from the germline V gene are SGHDT and YYEEEE. Here the CDR3 reads CASSLGLGVETQYF. Written as DNA, the CDR3 is TGTGCCAGCAGCTTGGGCCTGGGCGTAGAGACCCAGTACTTC.